This TCR beta chain comes out of a study of shared clonotypes between healthy human individuals. Looking at the study overall: CD8 memory received one plate per donor, CD8 naive two, CD4 memory three and CD4 naive three.

Several immunoSEQ plates received, in even portions, the genomic DNA of each subset. Method: immunoSEQ multiplex PCR; TCRdb's copy keeps in-frame clones and lacks some. This table holds 2 million to 2.5 million clones, 85% to 95% found once. Only Caucasian adults living in Nashville, Tennessee served as donors. The study, taken as a whole, reports: An anticipated effect of sequencing depth on clonotype sharing among donors was recognized.

As for this clone: Its antigen remains unidentified.

Trimming at V came to 3 bases and at J to 5 bases, leaving 12 bases not matched to a gene. CDR1 and CDR2 (germline): SGHTA, FQGNSA. The CDR3 has 17 amino acids. The rearrangement uses TRBV7-2 and TRBJ2-3; 9 bases map to TRBD1. Sequencing used naive CD4+ T cells from PBMCs. Subset of the sample: CD45RA+ positively selected. This clonotype was obtained from a man between 18 and 29 years old in good health. Some clones in this sample may be carry-over from other donors' samples. CDR3 amino acids: CASSFRGGTGNVDTQYF. The CDR3 coding sequence is TGTGCCAGCAGCTTTAGGGGAGGGACAGGGAACGTAGATACGCAGTATTTT.